These 8 T cell receptor beta chains share one sample of origin, sequenced in a study of T cell responses to AZD1222 COVID-19 vaccine (dated by TCRdb to the early 2020s). The library was produced with the immunoSEQ multiplex PCR assay. In TCRdb, the immuneACCESS table is reduced to in-frame sequences with V and J assigned. These tables do not hold every clone; where another copy was compared, an unresolved V gene accounts for under half, and the others remain unexplained. The sample table lists 50,000 to 70,000 clones, 85% of them with a count of one. Of the sample, about 20% falls within the top ten clones. Per the publication, the time point label means: baseline before first vaccination. What the treatment or condition label conveys for this sample: meningococcal conjugate vaccine given as trial control. Sample: peripheral blood, taken on day 0 of MenACWY control vaccination. Receptors originate from an adult in good health.

The rearrangement links TRBV25-1 to TRBJ2-7; 9 nucleotides align to TRBD1. The germline gives CDR1 MGHDK, CDR2 SYGVNS. The junction had 5 bases not matched to a gene; V was cut back by 1 base and J by 1 base. The CDR3 totals 16 residues. The CDR3 DNA sequence: TGTGCCAGCAGTGAATTAACAGGGGGCGCTTCCTACGAGCAGTACTTC. It specifies CASSELTGGASYEQYF.

The V and J genes are TRBV5-6 and TRBJ2-6, with TRBD2 as a possible D gene (6 bases). Germline CDR1 is SGHDT and CDR2 is YYEEEE. The V end was cut by 1 base, the J end by 4 bases, with 12 bases between. CDR3 length: 16 amino acids. The CDR3 sequence is CASSLSPGAGANVLTF. CDR3 nucleotide sequence: TGTGCCAGCAGCTTGAGCCCGGGAGCCGGGGCCAACGTCCTGACTTTC.

The CDR3 loop reads CAWSARTWDARSSYNSPLHF. The CDR3 region has the DNA TGTGCCTGGAGCGCGAGAACGTGGGACGCCCGAAGCTCCTATAATTCACCCCTCCACTTT. The chain is built from TRBV30 and TRBJ1-6, with a possible D match to TRBD1 (5 bases). The CDR3 totals 20 residues. The germline V and J ends were trimmed by 3 bases and 0 bases, with 24 bases remaining between them. Germline V gene lookup returns CDR1 GTSNPN and CDR2 SVGIG (reference sequence).

The V call is TRBV13, the J call TRBJ1-1; D is unresolved. The CDR3 sequence is 13 residues long. Trimming took off 7 bases at V and 1 base at J, with 10 bases between the two ends. CDR1 is PRHDT, CDR2 FYEKMQ, per germline (reference sequence). The CDR3 DNA reads TGTGCCAGCACCGCCCGGCCGAACACTGAAGCTTTCTTT. The encoded protein is CASTARPNTEAFF.

This rearrangement joins TRBV3-1 (or the pseudogene TRBV3-2) to TRBJ2-5; D unclear. Trimming removed 2 bases from V and 2 bases from J, with 3 bases in between. CDR3 length: 12 residues. The germline V gene has CDR1 LGHDT and CDR2 YNNKEL (reference sequence). The CDR3 DNA reads TGTGCCAGCAGCCAACAACAAGAGACCCAGTACTTC. Translated: CASSQQQETQYF.

V gene TRBV19 combines with J gene TRBJ1-5; TRBD1 might be the D (6 bases). Trimming pared 3 bases from V and 4 bases from J, leaving 10 bases between. The CDR3 totals 14 residues. Per germline, CDR1 LNHDA and CDR2 SQIVND (reference sequence). Written as DNA, the CDR3 is TGTGCCAGTAGTATCTGGCAGGGGAATCAGCCCCAGCATTTT. It codes for CASSIWQGNQPQHF.

The chain uses TRBV30 and TRBJ1-4; D call uncertain. The V and J ends lost 5 bases and 5 bases respectively, with 15 bases between them. This CDR3 has 14 residues. From germline, CDR1 is GTSNPN and CDR2 SVGIG (reference sequence). Here the CDR3 DNA reads TGTGCCTGGCACGGAGGGCTATTAAATGAAAAACTGTTTTTT. Its protein product is CAWHGGLLNEKLFF.

The rearrangement links TRBV28 to TRBJ1-5, with D possibly being TRBD1 (6 bases). The CDR3 covers 16 residues. With 8 bases removed from V and 1 base from J, the gap between germline ends came to 18 bases. CDR1 and CDR2 (germline): MDHEN, SYDVKM. The CDR3 sequence is CASYESRGSSNQPQHF. The CDR3, as DNA: TGTGCCAGCTACGAAAGTAGGGGGTCGAGCAATCAGCCCCAGCATTTT.